This is a list of T cell receptor beta chains from one sample in a study of T-cell memory formation after mild COVID-19. TCRdb independently ran MiXCR on the 5' RACE reads; one entry per CDR3 protein. Here the sample spans about 430,000 distinct CDR3 sequences, under 20% being singletons. Material for sequencing was PBMCs or a T cell subset sorted from them (not recorded which). The receptors here all came from a man younger than 35 who had mild COVID-19 (a few samples of this study predate the infection). Cell type and time point are not known. Each CDR3 is given with its conserved first and last residue. The D gene is left open where the match is weak. Not all rows give a size; the values are once, few, many and, for expanded clones, a class.

v_call: TRBV5-1; cdr3_length: 14; j_call: TRBJ2-3; clone_size: few; d_call: -; cdr3_nt: TGCGCCAGCAGGTGGCAGGGGAAGGGGGATACGCAGTATTTT; cdr3_aa: CASRWQGKGDTQYF
v_call: TRBV20-1; cdr3_length: 16; j_call: TRBJ1-6; clone_size: -; d_call: -; cdr3_nt: TGCAGTGCTAGTTTGGTCGGGATTGCCGATAATTCACCCCTCCACTTT; cdr3_aa: CSASLVGIADNSPLHF
v_call: TRBV6-5; cdr3_length: 17; j_call: TRBJ1-3; clone_size: few; d_call: -; cdr3_nt: TGTGCCAGCAGTTACGCCCGACAGGCCCTCGGGGGAAACACCATATATTTT; cdr3_aa: CASSYARQALGGNTIYF
v_call: TRBV7-3; cdr3_length: 15; j_call: TRBJ2-2; clone_size: many; d_call: TRBD2; cdr3_nt: TGTGCCAGCAGCAGCGCGGGGGGTAGGACCGGGGAGCTGTTTTTT; cdr3_aa: CASSSAGGRTGELFF
v_call: TRBV24-1; cdr3_length: 14; j_call: TRBJ2-2; clone_size: few; d_call: -; cdr3_nt: TGTGCCACCAGTGATTTCGGATACACCGGGGAGCTGTTTTTT; cdr3_aa: CATSDFGYTGELFF
v_call: TRBV7-8; cdr3_length: 14; j_call: TRBJ1-5; clone_size: few; d_call: -; cdr3_nt: TGTGCCAGCAGCTTTACCGTCTCCTATCAGCCCCAGCATTTT; cdr3_aa: CASSFTVSYQPQHF
v_call: TRBV12-5; cdr3_length: 12; j_call: TRBJ2-3; clone_size: few; d_call: -; cdr3_nt: TGTGCTAGTGGTTTGGGGGAAGATACGCAGTATTTT; cdr3_aa: CASGLGEDTQYF
v_call: TRBV5-1; cdr3_length: 12; j_call: TRBJ2-7; clone_size: many; d_call: -; cdr3_nt: TGCGCCAGCAGCCCGAGGGGCGACGAGCAGTACTTC; cdr3_aa: CASSPRGDEQYF
v_call: TRBV28; cdr3_length: 14; j_call: TRBJ2-5; clone_size: -; d_call: -; cdr3_nt: TGTGCCAGCAGTCAACCTGGCGGCGAAGAGACCCAGTACTTC; cdr3_aa: CASSQPGGEETQYF
v_call: TRBV4-2; cdr3_length: 15; j_call: TRBJ1-2; clone_size: -; d_call: -; cdr3_nt: TGTGCCAGCAGCCAAGAAGTAGCAGGGAAGGTCGGCTACACCTTC; cdr3_aa: CASSQEVAGKVGYTF
v_call: TRBV11-2; cdr3_length: 15; j_call: TRBJ2-2; clone_size: -; d_call: -; cdr3_nt: TGTGCCAGCAAGGAGATCAGGCGAAACACCGGGGAGCTGTTTTTT; cdr3_aa: CASKEIRRNTGELFF
v_call: TRBV11-2; cdr3_length: 14; j_call: TRBJ1-2; clone_size: -; d_call: -; cdr3_nt: TGTGCCAGCAGCCTCGCCGTGGGGGGTAGGGGCTACACCTTC; cdr3_aa: CASSLAVGGRGYTF